These 8 T cell receptor beta chains were all obtained from the same sample, sequenced in a study of response to subunit inactivated influenza vaccine. TCRdb re-analysed the RT-PCR reads in MiXCR, keeping a single row per CDR3 protein. Of 800,000 to 1,000,000 distinct CDR3 sequences listed, around 21% were seen once; the top ten hold 10% to 13%. The material was PBMCs from blood, obtained 5 to 6 days after vaccination. Receptors were obtained from a middle-aged man who received an inactivated influenza vaccine.

This clonotype was seen more than once but under ten times. CDR3: CASSRDMSSYEQYF. The CDR3 DNA follows: TGCGCCAGCAGCCGGGACATGAGCTCCTACGAGCAGTACTTC. The V gene is TRBV5-1, the J gene TRBJ2-7, with D possibly being TRBD1 (6 bases). The CDR3 covers 14 residues. Trimming pared 4 bases from V and 0 bases from J, leaving 11 bases between. Germline CDR1 reads SGHRS; CDR2 reads YFSETQ.

This clonotype was counted a few times. The chain recombines TRBV7-2 with TRBJ2-6, with 7 bases lining up with TRBD2. The CDR3 covers 16 residues. The V gene's germline CDR1 is SGHTA and CDR2 FQGNSA. Trimming removed 3 bases from V and 0 bases from J; junction bases left unmatched: 2. CDR3 DNA sequence: TGTGCCAGCAGCTTGGGCGGGAGCTCTGGGGCCAACGTCCTGACTTTC. It yields the protein CASSLGGSSGANVLTF.

The chain employs TRBV28 and TRBJ2-3; 13 nucleotides agree with TRBD2. The CDR3 is 17 residues long. V was clipped by 3 bases and J by 5 bases; unmatched bases: 8. CDR1 and CDR2 (germline): MDHEN, SYDVKM. Written as DNA, the CDR3 is TGTGCCAGCAGTTTGGCGTCACTAGCGGGAGGGCAAGATACGCAGTATTTT. This encodes CASSLASLAGGQDTQYF.

This clonotype has a handful of counts. This chain connects TRBV20-1 to TRBJ2-2, with 13 bases matching TRBD2. V was pared by 6 bases and J by 5 bases, with 9 bases of the junction left unmatched. The CDR3 extends over 16 amino acids. Germline V lookup: CDR1 DFQATT, CDR2 SNEGSKA (reference sequence). CDR3 coding DNA: TGCAGTGCAAGGACTAGCGGGAGCGGTAGAACCGGGGAGCTGTTTTTT. This translates into CSARTSGSGRTGELFF.

The J gene is TRBJ2-7, the V gene TRBV20-1; D possibly corresponds to TRBD1 (6 bases). V gave up 1 base and J gave up 4 bases, with 17 bases separating them. Germline V gives CDR1 DFQATT, CDR2 SNEGSKA (reference sequence). The CDR3 extends over 15 amino acids. CDR3 in DNA: TGCAGTGCTAGAGCTCAAAGGACAGAACAATACGAGCAGTACTTC. It encodes CSARAQRTEQYEQYF.

This clonotype was seen only a few times. Here the CDR3 reads CASKYGLNTEAFF. CDR3 coding DNA: TGTGCCAGTAAATACGGGCTGAACACTGAAGCTTTCTTT. The chain employs TRBV19 and TRBJ1-1; no definite D call. Deletions cut 7 bases from V and 0 bases from J, with 9 bases between. This CDR3 contains 13 residues. CDR1 and CDR2 (germline): LNHDA, SQIVND (reference sequence).

The chain combines TRBV6-1 with TRBJ2-5; weak D call: TRBD1 (5 bases). V was trimmed by 6 bases and J by 5 bases, leaving 16 bases between them. The CDR3 runs to 14 residues. Germline V gene lookup returns CDR1 MNHNS and CDR2 SASEGT. CDR3 nucleotides: TGTGCCAGCAGCCCGACAGCATACCGGGAGACCCAGTACTTC. Residues: CASSPTAYRETQYF.

The chain recombines TRBV28 with TRBJ1-1; 11 bases fit TRBD1. The length of the CDR3 is 16 residues. Germline V gives CDR1 MDHEN, CDR2 SYDVKM. V lost 3 bases to trimming and J lost 8 bases; unmatched junction nucleotides: 11. The CDR3 region has the DNA TGTGCCAGCAGTTTGCGGACAGGGGGCTTAAGGGAGGAAGCTTTCTTT. Its protein product is CASSLRTGGLREEAFF.